The rows below give T cell receptor beta chains drawn from one sample of a study of blood T cells in healthy people across ages. TCRdb re-derived calls from the 5' RACE reads in MiXCR, one entry per CDR3 protein. The table shows about 570,000 distinct CDR3 sequences, with 25% to 30% occurring only once. What was sequenced was blood. The source of these receptors is a woman aged 70-85 years in good health. CDR3s leave out the opening cysteine and the closing phenylalanine or tryptophan. Fields, in order: CDR3 length, V gene, J gene, CDR3 protein.

11	TRBV6-5	TRBJ2-7	ASSLGQEYEQY
12	TRBV9	TRBJ2-5	ASSPRTLAETQY
11	TRBV2	TRBJ2-3	ASMTEGADTQY
12	TRBV6-6	TRBJ1-4	ASSPPGVNEKLF
12	TRBV5-1	TRBJ2-7	ASSLGISSNEQY
15	TRBV7-6	TRBJ2-3	ASSLGWDKGLADTQY
12	TRBV29-1	TRBJ1-1	SASQGLPNTEAF
11	TRBV20-1	TRBJ1-4	AGVDATNEKLF
12	TRBV12-3/TRBV12-4	-	ASSPSGLSYEQY
9	TRBV6-1	TRBJ2-7	ASIREYEQY
13	TRBV12-3/TRBV12-4	TRBJ1-3	ASSFFQGGGNTIY
14	TRBV7-2	TRBJ2-3	ASSIQPGLKTDTQY
12	TRBV20-1	TRBJ2-3	SGLAGGPADTQY
13	TRBV7-2	TRBJ1-4	ASSPRGRGNEKLF
8	TRBV21-1	TRBJ2-5	ARGEETQY
11	TRBV7-9	TRBJ1-1	ASSLATGQGAF
10	TRBV7-2	TRBJ2-3	ASSFTVDTQY
13	TRBV4-3	TRBJ1-5	ANAGQISSNQPQH
12	TRBV27	TRBJ1-6	ASRWGQENSPLH
10	TRBV7-9	TRBJ1-2	ASRPGEDGYT
11	TRBV7-2	TRBJ2-7	ASSVDRDQEQY
11	TRBV29-1	TRBJ1-1	SSTDRVPAEAF
10	TRBV20-1	TRBJ2-7	SASVGSYEQY